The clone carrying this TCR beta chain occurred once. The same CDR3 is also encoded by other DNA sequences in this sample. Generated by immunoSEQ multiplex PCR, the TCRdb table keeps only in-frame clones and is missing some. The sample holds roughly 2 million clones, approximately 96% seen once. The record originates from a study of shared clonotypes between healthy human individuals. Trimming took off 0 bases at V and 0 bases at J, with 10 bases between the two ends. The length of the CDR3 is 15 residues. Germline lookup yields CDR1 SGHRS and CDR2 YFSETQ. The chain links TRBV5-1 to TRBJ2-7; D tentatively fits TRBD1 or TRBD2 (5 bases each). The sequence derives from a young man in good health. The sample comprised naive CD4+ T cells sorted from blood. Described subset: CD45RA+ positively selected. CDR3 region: CASSLVPGSSYEQYF. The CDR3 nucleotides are TGCGCCAGCAGCTTGGTTCCAGGGAGCTCCTACGAGCAGTACTTC.